A selection of T cell receptor beta chains follows, all from one sample in a study of shared clonotypes between healthy human individuals. The table came from immunoSEQ multiplex PCR; TCRdb's copy has only in-frame clones and leaves some out. Of 1.5 million to 2.5 million clones detected, approximately 94% appear once; the ten largest clones hold around 1.2%. The specimen was naive CD8+ T cells sorted from blood. The receptors shown here come from a man aged 18 to 30 in good health. CDR3s include the opening cysteine and the closing phenylalanine or tryptophan. The D gene is left open where the match is weak. Expanded clones get a size class; other rows say once, few or many, or leave the size out.

D | J | length | size | V | CDR3 | DNA
TRBD1 | TRBJ2-7 | 16 | . | TRBV6-1 | CASSEGQGDTGYEQYF | TGTGCCAGCAGTGAGGGACAGGGGGATACCGGCTACGAGCAGTACTTC
. | TRBJ1-2 | 13 | . | TRBV5-6 | CASSLGAVDGYTF | TGTGCCAGCAGCTTGGGGGCGGTAGATGGCTACACCTTC
. | TRBJ1-1 | 13 | . | TRBV25-1 | CASGRGIGTEAFF | TGTGCCAGCGGCCGGGGTATCGGGACTGAAGCTTTCTTT
. | TRBJ2-7 | 15 | . | TRBV6-6 | CASSHGLETTYEQYF | TGTGCCAGCAGCCACGGGCTCGAAACGACCTACGAGCAGTACTTC
TRBD1 | TRBJ2-5 | 15 | . | TRBV7-8 | CASSLVDQGEETQYF | TGTGCCAGCAGCTTAGTAGATCAGGGGGAGGAGACCCAGTACTTC
. | TRBJ2-5 | 13 | . | TRBV28 | CASSLWDEETQYF | TGTGCCAGCAGTTTATGGGACGAAGAGACCCAGTACTTC
TRBD1 | TRBJ2-5 | 16 | . | TRBV6-1 | CASSEERDRGLETQYF | TGTGCCAGCAGTGAAGAAAGGGACAGGGGGTTGGAGACCCAGTACTTC
. | TRBJ2-3 | 14 | once | TRBV9 | CASSAGFSTDTQYF | TGTGCCAGCAGCGCGGGGTTTAGCACAGATACGCAGTATTTT
TRBD2 | TRBJ2-1 | 12 | . | TRBV5-1 | CASLGLADEQFF | TGCGCCAGCCTCGGACTAGCCGACGAGCAGTTCTTC
TRBD2 | TRBJ2-5 | 16 | . | TRBV7-2 | CASSLWTSGKVETQYF | TGTGCCAGCAGCTTATGGACTAGCGGGAAGGTAGAGACCCAGTACTTC
. | TRBJ1-5 | 13 | . | TRBV27 | CASALQSNQPQHF | TGTGCCAGCGCCCTACAGAGCAATCAGCCCCAGCATTTT
. | TRBJ1-1 | 15 | . | TRBV28 | CASSLLQLGNTEAFF | TGTGCCAGCAGCCTATTACAACTGGGAAACACTGAAGCTTTCTTT
. | TRBJ2-7 | 16 | . | TRBV6-5 | CASSYSILAGGYEQYF | TGTGCCAGCAGTTACTCGATATTAGCAGGGGGGTACGAGCAGTACTTC
TRBD1 | TRBJ1-1 | 18 | once | TRBV7-9 | CASSWESGQGGMNTEAFF | TGTGCCAGCAGCTGGGAGTCGGGACAGGGAGGCATGAACACTGAAGCTTTCTTT
. | TRBJ1-5 | 14 | . | TRBV4-3 | CASSQDRLHQPQHF | TGCGCCAGCAGCCAAGATAGGCTCCATCAGCCCCAGCATTTT
. | TRBJ2-3 | 14 | . | TRBV7-9 | CASSLELDLVTQYF | TGTGCCAGCAGCTTGGAACTAGACCTGGTTACGCAGTATTTT
. | TRBJ1-1 | 16 | . | TRBV6-1 | CASSVKAGTANTEAFF | TGTGCCAGCAGTGTTAAAGCCGGGACGGCAAACACTGAAGCTTTCTTT
. | TRBJ1-3 | 15 | . | TRBV6-5 | CASIGAGRSGNTIYF | TGTGCCAGCATAGGGGCAGGGAGATCTGGAAACACCATATATTTT
. | TRBJ2-3 | 16 | . | TRBV2 | CATPGESKSPTDTQYF | TGTGCCACCCCAGGGGAGAGTAAGAGCCCCACAGATACGCAGTATTTT
. | TRBJ1-5 | 16 | . | TRBV4-1 | CASSQEGSGIVQPQHF | TGCGCCAGCAGCCAAGAGGGCTCAGGGATCGTACAGCCCCAGCATTTT
. | TRBJ2-3 | 14 | . | TRBV6-1 | CASSEDDSTDTQYF | TGTGCCAGCAGTGAAGACGATAGCACAGATACGCAGTATTTT
. | TRBJ1-6 | 15 | . | TRBV4-3 | CASSQVWAQNSPLHF | TGCGCCAGCAGCCAAGTTTGGGCCCAAAACTCACCCCTCCACTTT
. | TRBJ1-1 | 14 | few | TRBV4-2 | CASSLPEGDTEAFF | TGTGCCAGCAGCCTCCCAGAAGGCGACACTGAAGCTTTCTTT
TRBD2 | TRBJ2-3 | 15 | . | TRBV2 | CASSELAGVTDTQYF | TGTGCCAGCAGTGAACTAGCGGGCGTCACAGATACGCAGTATTTT
. | TRBJ1-1 | 13 | . | TRBV6-1 | CASSEIGYWEAFF | TGTGCCAGCAGTGAAATAGGGTATTGGGAAGCTTTCTTT
TRBD2 | TRBJ2-7 | 14 | . | TRBV7-2 | CASSFSGRGVEQYF | TGTGCCAGCAGCTTTAGCGGGAGAGGGGTCGAGCAGTACTTC
TRBD2 | TRBJ2-3 | 22 | . | TRBV4-1 | CASSQAMHEQRGAHRSTDTQYF | TGCGCCAGCAGCCAAGCTATGCATGAACAGCGGGGGGCCCACCGTAGCACAGATACGCAGTATTTT
TRBD1 | TRBJ1-4 | 15 | . | TRBV27 | CASSVRDSENEKLFF | TGTGCCAGCAGTGTCCGGGACAGTGAGAATGAAAAACTGTTTTTT
TRBD2 | TRBJ2-7 | 16 | once | TRBV19 | CASSPPGPSGYYEQYF | TGTGCCAGTAGCCCCCCCGGGCCTAGCGGGTATTACGAGCAGTACTTC
. | TRBJ2-1 | 14 | . | TRBV5-6 | CASSLWPTYNEQFF | TGTGCCAGCAGCCTATGGCCGACCTACAATGAGCAGTTCTTC
. | TRBJ2-5 | 13 | . | TRBV13 | CASSLNGDGTQYF | TGTGCCAGCAGCTTAAACGGAGACGGGACCCAGTACTTC
. | TRBJ2-5 | 12 | few | TRBV12-5 | CASGFTVETQYF | TGTGCTAGTGGTTTCACGGTAGAGACCCAGTACTTC
TRBD2 | TRBJ2-1 | 17 | . | TRBV9 | CASSVEGTSGSWDEQFF | TGTGCCAGCAGCGTAGAGGGGACTAGCGGGAGTTGGGATGAGCAGTTCTTC
. | TRBJ2-1 | 15 | . | TRBV11-1 | CASSPPLRRGDEQFF | TGTGCCAGCAGCCCCCCCCTCCGGAGGGGCGATGAGCAGTTCTTC
TRBD2 | TRBJ2-1 | 14 | . | TRBV2 | CASSELAGMDEQFF | TGTGCCAGCAGTGAATTAGCGGGAATGGATGAGCAGTTCTTC
TRBD1 | TRBJ1-2 | 13 | . | TRBV29-1 | CSAGQGDAPGYTF | TGCAGCGCCGGACAGGGGGACGCCCCGGGCTACACCTTC
TRBD1 | TRBJ2-4 | 16 | . | TRBV7-7 | CASSLGDRERVNIQYF | TGTGCTAGCAGCTTAGGGGACAGGGAACGAGTAAACATTCAGTACTTC
. | TRBJ2-4 | 16 | . | TRBV27 | CASSLGGGVAKNIQYF | TGTGCCAGCAGCCTCGGAGGGGGGGTAGCCAAAAACATTCAGTACTTC
. | TRBJ1-1 | 15 | . | TRBV7-9 | CASSLVARGSTEAFF | TGTGCCAGCAGCTTAGTAGCTAGGGGGAGCACTGAAGCTTTCTTT
. | TRBJ2-7 | 15 | . | TRBV7-8 | CASSLAYGAGGEQYF | TGTGCCAGCAGCTTAGCCTACGGAGCTGGGGGCGAGCAGTACTTC
. | TRBJ1-4 | 18 | . | TRBV28 | CASSPRRRLGRNNEKLFF | TGTGCCAGCAGTCCACGCCGCCGATTGGGACGGAATAATGAAAAACTGTTTTTT
. | TRBJ2-7 | 15 | . | TRBV5-6 | CASSLAGYGIYEQYF | TGTGCCAGCAGCTTGGCGGGCTACGGGATCTACGAGCAGTACTTC
. | TRBJ1-4 | 17 | . | TRBV27 | CASSPYGEIRAGEKLFF | TGTGCCAGCAGTCCCTATGGGGAGATCCGGGCGGGGGAAAAACTGTTTTTT
TRBD2 | TRBJ2-7 | 16 | . | TRBV4-1 | CASSRSTSGIFYEQYF | TGCGCCAGCAGCCGGTCTACTAGCGGGATTTTCTACGAGCAGTACTTC
. | TRBJ1-3 | 16 | . | TRBV6-5 | CASSYDGAGDGNTIYF | TGTGCCAGCAGTTACGACGGTGCGGGAGACGGAAACACCATATATTTT
. | TRBJ2-1 | 11 | . | TRBV6-1 | CASILWDEQFF | TGTGCCAGCATCCTATGGGATGAGCAGTTCTTC
TRBD1 | TRBJ2-7 | 16 | . | TRBV27 | CASSLTGDRIPYEQYF | TGTGCCAGCAGTTTAACCGGGGACAGGATACCCTACGAGCAGTACTTC
. | TRBJ2-7 | 12 | few | TRBV29-1 | CSARESSYEQYF | TGCAGCGCCCGGGAGAGCTCCTACGAGCAGTACTTC
TRBD1 | TRBJ1-2 | 19 | . | TRBV10-3 | CAISEPQGQGIRTNYGYTF | TGTGCCATCAGTGAGCCGCAGGGACAGGGAATCAGGACTAACTATGGCTACACCTTC
. | TRBJ2-7 | 16 | . | TRBV6-5 | CASSYSGDGSSYEQYF | TGTGCCAGCAGTTACTCTGGGGACGGTAGCTCCTACGAGCAGTACTTC
TRBD1 | TRBJ1-1 | 15 | . | TRBV19 | CASSMAGGGNTEAFF | TGTGCCAGTAGTATGGCAGGGGGCGGGAACACTGAAGCTTTCTTT
. | TRBJ1-1 | 14 | . | TRBV9 | CASTLHPGNTEAFF | TGTGCCAGCACCCTTCACCCAGGGAACACTGAAGCTTTCTTT
. | TRBJ2-7 | 15 | . | TRBV15 | CATSGGVIATYEQYF | TGTGCCACCAGCGGAGGGGTGATAGCTACCTACGAGCAGTACTTC
TRBD1 | TRBJ1-4 | 16 | once | TRBV7-9 | CASSSYEMTGEEKLFF | TGTGCCAGCAGCTCGTACGAGATGACAGGGGAGGAAAAACTGTTTTTT
. | TRBJ1-2 | 13 | . | TRBV9 | CASSPIQGFGYTF | TGTGCCAGCAGCCCAATACAGGGATTTGGCTACACCTTC
. | TRBJ1-2 | 15 | . | TRBV6-6 | CASSYPGTSREGYTF | TGTGCCAGCAGTTACCCAGGGACCTCGAGGGAGGGCTACACCTTC
. | TRBJ2-1 | 14 | once | TRBV13 | CASSSYSGYNEQFF | TGTGCCAGCAGCTCCTATAGCGGTTACAATGAGCAGTTCTTC
. | TRBJ1-3 | 15 | few | TRBV5-1 | CASKPDSSSGNTIYF | TGCGCCAGCAAGCCGGACAGTAGCTCTGGAAACACCATATATTTT
TRBD2 | TRBJ2-2 | 20 | . | TRBV11-3 | CASSLDYATSGRAGPGELFF | TGTGCCAGCAGCTTAGATTATGCGACTAGCGGGAGGGCCGGACCCGGGGAGCTGTTTTTT
TRBD1 | TRBJ2-7 | 16 | . | TRBV4-1 | CASSQGWDRSSYEQYF | TGCGCCAGCAGCCAAGGTTGGGACAGAAGCTCCTACGAGCAGTACTTC